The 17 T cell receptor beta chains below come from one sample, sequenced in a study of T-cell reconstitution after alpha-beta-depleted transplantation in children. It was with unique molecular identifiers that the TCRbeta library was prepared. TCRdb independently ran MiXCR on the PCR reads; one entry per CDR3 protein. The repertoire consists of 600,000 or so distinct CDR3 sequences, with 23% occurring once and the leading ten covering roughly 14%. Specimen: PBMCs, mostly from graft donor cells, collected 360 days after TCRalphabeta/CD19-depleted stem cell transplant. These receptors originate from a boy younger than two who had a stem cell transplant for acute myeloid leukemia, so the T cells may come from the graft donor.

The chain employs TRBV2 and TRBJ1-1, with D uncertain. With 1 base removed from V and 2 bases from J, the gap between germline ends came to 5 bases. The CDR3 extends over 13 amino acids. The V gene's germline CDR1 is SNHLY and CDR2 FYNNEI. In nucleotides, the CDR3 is TGTGCCAGCAGTGAAGAGGCCAACACTGAAGCTTTCTTT. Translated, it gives CASSEEANTEAFF.

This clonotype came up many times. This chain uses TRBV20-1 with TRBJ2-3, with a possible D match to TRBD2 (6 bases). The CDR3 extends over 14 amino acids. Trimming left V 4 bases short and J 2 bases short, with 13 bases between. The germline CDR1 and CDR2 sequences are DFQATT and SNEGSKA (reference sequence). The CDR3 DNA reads TGCAGTGCTATGGGGGGTTACTACACAGATACGCAGTATTTT. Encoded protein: CSAMGGYYTDTQYF.

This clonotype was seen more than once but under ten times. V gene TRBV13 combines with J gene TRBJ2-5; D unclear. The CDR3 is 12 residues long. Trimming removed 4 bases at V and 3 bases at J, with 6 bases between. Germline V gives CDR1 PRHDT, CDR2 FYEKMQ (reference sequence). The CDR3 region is CASSSHEETQYF. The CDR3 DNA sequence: TGTGCCAGCAGCTCGCACGAAGAGACCCAGTACTTC.

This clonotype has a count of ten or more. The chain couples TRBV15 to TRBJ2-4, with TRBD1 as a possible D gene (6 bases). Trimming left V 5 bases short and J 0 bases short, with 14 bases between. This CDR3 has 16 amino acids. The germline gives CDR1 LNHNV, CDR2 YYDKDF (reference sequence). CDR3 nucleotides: TGTGCCACCAGCTCAAGGACAGCACTAGCCAAAAACATTCAGTACTTC. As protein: CATSSRTALAKNIQYF.

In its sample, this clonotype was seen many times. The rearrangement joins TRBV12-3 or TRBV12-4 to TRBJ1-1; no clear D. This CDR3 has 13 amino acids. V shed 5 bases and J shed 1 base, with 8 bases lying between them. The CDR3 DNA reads TGTGCCAGCAGTCCCAATGCGAACACTGAAGCTTTCTTT. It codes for CASSPNANTEAFF.

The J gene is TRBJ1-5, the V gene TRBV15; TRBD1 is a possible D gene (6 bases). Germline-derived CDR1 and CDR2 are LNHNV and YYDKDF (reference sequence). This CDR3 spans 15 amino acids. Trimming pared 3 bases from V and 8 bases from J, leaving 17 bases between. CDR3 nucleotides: TGTGCCACCAGCAGGGTTGGACAGTCAGGAAAGCCCCAGCATTTT. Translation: CATSRVGQSGKPQHF.

The CDR3 coding sequence is TGTGCCAGCAGTTCCTCCGGGACAGGGAGGGATGAGCAGTTCTTC. Its protein product is CASSSSGTGRDEQFF. This rearrangement joins TRBV27 to TRBJ2-1; TRBD1 aligns across 9 bases. This CDR3 is built from 15 residues. V dropped 4 bases and J dropped 8; count of bases not matched to a gene: 9. Germline V gene lookup returns CDR1 MNHEY and CDR2 SMNVEV (reference sequence).

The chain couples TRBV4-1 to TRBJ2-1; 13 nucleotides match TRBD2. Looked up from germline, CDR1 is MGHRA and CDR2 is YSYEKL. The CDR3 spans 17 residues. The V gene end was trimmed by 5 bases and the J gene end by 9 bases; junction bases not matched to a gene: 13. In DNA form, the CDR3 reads TGCGCCAGCAGCTTTCGACTTACTAGCGGGGGGGCCGGTGAGCAGTTCTTC. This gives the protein CASSFRLTSGGAGEQFF.

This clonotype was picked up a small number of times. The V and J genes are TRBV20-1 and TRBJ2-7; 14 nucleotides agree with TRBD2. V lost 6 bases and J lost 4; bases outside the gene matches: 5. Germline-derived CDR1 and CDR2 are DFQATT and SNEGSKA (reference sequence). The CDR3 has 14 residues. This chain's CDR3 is CSARTSGGQYEQYF. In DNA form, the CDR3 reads TGCAGTGCAAGGACTAGCGGGGGGCAGTACGAGCAGTACTTC.

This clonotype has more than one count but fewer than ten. CDR3 sequence: CASSQDRGQGTEAFF. The CDR3 DNA sequence: TGCGCCAGCAGCCAAGATAGGGGACAGGGCACTGAAGCTTTCTTT. This chain joins TRBV4-3 and TRBJ1-1; 9 bases are shared with TRBD1. Germline-derived CDR1 and CDR2 are LGHNA and YSLEER. The CDR3 loop spans 15 amino acids. V shed 0 bases, J shed 4 bases, and the junction held 3 bases outside the gene matches.

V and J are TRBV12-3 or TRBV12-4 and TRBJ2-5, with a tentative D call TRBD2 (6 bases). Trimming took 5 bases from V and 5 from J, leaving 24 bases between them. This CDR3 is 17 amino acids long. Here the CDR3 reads CASSPGLAIGGEETQYF. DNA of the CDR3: TGTGCCAGCAGTCCCGGTCTAGCGATAGGAGGGGAGGAGACCCAGTACTTC.

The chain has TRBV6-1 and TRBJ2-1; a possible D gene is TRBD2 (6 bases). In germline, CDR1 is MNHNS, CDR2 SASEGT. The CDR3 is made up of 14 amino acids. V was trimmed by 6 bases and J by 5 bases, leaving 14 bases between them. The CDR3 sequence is CASSLKGLHNEQFF. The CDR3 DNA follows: TGTGCCAGCAGCCTAAAGGGACTTCACAATGAGCAGTTCTTC.

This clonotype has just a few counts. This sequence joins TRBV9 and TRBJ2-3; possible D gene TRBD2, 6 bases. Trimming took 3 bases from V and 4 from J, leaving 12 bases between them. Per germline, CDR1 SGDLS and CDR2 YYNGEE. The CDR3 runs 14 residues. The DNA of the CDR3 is TGTGCCAGCAGCGGAACCGGGACTGCAGATACGCAGTATTTT. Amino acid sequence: CASSGTGTADTQYF.

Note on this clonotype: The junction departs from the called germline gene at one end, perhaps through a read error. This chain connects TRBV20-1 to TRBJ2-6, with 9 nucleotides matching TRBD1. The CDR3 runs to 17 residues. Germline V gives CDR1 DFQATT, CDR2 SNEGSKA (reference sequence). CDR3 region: CCAPTGGALSGANVLTF. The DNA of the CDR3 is TGCTGTGCTCCAACAGGGGGCGCACTCTCTGGGGCCAACGTCCTGACTTTC.

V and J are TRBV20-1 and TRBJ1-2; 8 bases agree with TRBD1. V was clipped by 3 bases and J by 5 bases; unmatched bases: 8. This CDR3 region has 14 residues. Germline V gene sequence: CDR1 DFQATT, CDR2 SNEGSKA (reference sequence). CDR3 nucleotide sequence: TGCAGTGCTAGCCCCCGGACAGGGAGGTATGGCTACACCTTC. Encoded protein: CSASPRTGRYGYTF.

The CDR3 is CASSLTPGGDQPQHF. DNA of the CDR3: TGTGCCAGCAGCCTTACCCCAGGGGGGGATCAGCCCCAGCATTTT. This chain links TRBV12-3 or TRBV12-4 with TRBJ1-5; 7 bases match TRBD1. This CDR3 has 15 amino acids. With V trimmed by 6 bases and J by 5 bases, 10 bases remained unmatched.

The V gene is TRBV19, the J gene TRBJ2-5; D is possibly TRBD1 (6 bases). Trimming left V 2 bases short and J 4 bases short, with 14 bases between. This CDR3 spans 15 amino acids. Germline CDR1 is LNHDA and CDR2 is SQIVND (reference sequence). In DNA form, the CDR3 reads TGTGCCAGTAGTATAATCGTAGGGGGTGGAGAGACCCAGTACTTC. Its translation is CASSIIVGGGETQYF.